This entry lists 5 T cell receptor beta chains sequenced from one sample in a study of shared clonotypes between healthy human individuals. Repertoires were generated with immunoSEQ multiplex PCR, while TCRdb's copy carries only in-frame clones and drops some. The sample includes about 1.4 million clones, 96% seen only once; the top ten take about 1%. Sequencing used naive CD4+ T cells sorted from blood. Documented subset: CD45RA+ positively selected. These receptors came from a young man in good health.

This chain uses TRBV5-1 with TRBJ2-5, with 9 bases fitting TRBD1. After removal of 4 bases from V and 2 bases from J, the junction contained 9 bases not matched to a gene. This CDR3 has 16 amino acids. The germline CDR1 and CDR2 sequences are SGHRS and YFSETQ. CDR3 protein: CASSLSRDRDQETQYF. The CDR3 region has the DNA TGCGCCAGCAGCCTTAGCCGGGACAGGGATCAAGAGACCCAGTACTTC. The variable domain in full, completed from reference TRBV5-1 and TRBJ2-5, reads KAGVTQTPRYLIKTRGQQVTLSCSPISGHRSVSWYQQTPGQGLQFLFEYFSETQRNKGNFPGRFSGRQFSNSRSEMNVSTLELGDSALYLCASSLSRDRDQETQYFGPGTRLLVL.

V usage is TRBV14 and J usage is TRBJ2-1, with a weak D call TRBD2 (6 bases). The CDR3 is 16 amino acids. CDR1 and CDR2 (germline): SGHDN, FVKESK. V was cut by 3 bases and J by 2 bases, with 14 bases left in between. The CDR3: CASSHLGGAPYNEQFF. The CDR3 DNA sequence: TGTGCCAGCAGCCACCTCGGGGGAGCTCCCTACAATGAGCAGTTCTTC.

The J gene is TRBJ2-1, the V gene TRBV18; D remains unclear. Per germline, CDR1 KGHSH and CDR2 LQKENI. V lost 2 bases to trimming and J lost 0 bases, with 8 bases between them. The CDR3 is made up of 15 amino acids. Here the CDR3 reads CASSPDQLSYNEQFF. The DNA for the CDR3 is TGTGCCAGCTCACCAGATCAGCTCTCCTACAATGAGCAGTTCTTC.

The table lists this clone with a count of one. The V gene is TRBV18, the J gene TRBJ2-3; 12 nucleotides align to TRBD2. CDR1 is KGHSH and CDR2 is LQKENI in the germline V gene. With 4 bases clipped from V and 2 bases from J, the junction kept 10 bases outside the gene matches. This CDR3 comprises 18 residues. The CDR3 nucleotides are TGTGCCAGCTCACGTAGGATCCTAGCGGGAGGGAACACAGATACGCAGTATTTT. Amino acid sequence: CASSRRILAGGNTDTQYF.

The rearrangement uses TRBV28 and TRBJ2-7, with a possible D match to TRBD1 (6 bases). Looked up from germline, CDR1 is MDHEN and CDR2 is SYDVKM. Trimming pared 6 bases from V and 3 bases from J, leaving 33 bases between. The CDR3 has 20 residues. CDR3 in DNA: TGTGCCAGCAGCCTCCTCCCAAAGTCCCGGGACACAACCCATTACTACGAGCAGTACTTC. This translates into CASSLLPKSRDTTHYYEQYF. Supplemented by reference TRBV28 and TRBJ2-7, the full variable domain reads DVKVTQSSRYLVKRTGEKVFLECVQDMDHENMFWYRQDPGLGLRLIYFSYDVKMKEKGDIPEGYSVSREKKERFSLILESASTNQTSMYLCASSLLPKSRDTTHYYEQYFGPGTRLTVT.